Following are 26 T cell receptor beta chains from one sample sequenced in a study of control samples from healthy donors and cancer patients. The data were produced by immunoSEQ multiplex PCR, yet TCRdb's version contains in-frame clones alone and is incomplete. The sample lists approximately 100,000 clones; about nine tenths were seen once. The sequenced material came from blood. These receptors originate from a human donor in good health. The donor label of this sample is uncertain.

V gene TRBV19 combines with J gene TRBJ1-1; the match to TRBD1 covers 8 bases. In germline, CDR1 is LNHDA, CDR2 SQIVND (reference sequence). CDR3 length: 17 residues. V dropped 7 bases and J dropped 1; count of bases not matched to a gene: 14. The CDR3 reads CASTPTTGGRWNTEAFF. The DNA for the CDR3 is TGTGCCAGTACCCCAACCACAGGGGGGAGGTGGAACACTGAAGCTTTCTTT.

The V and J genes are TRBV20-1 and TRBJ1-1; D unclear. The V and J ends lost 6 bases and 1 base respectively, with 6 bases between them. This CDR3 has 11 residues. The germline CDR1 and CDR2 sequences are DFQATT and SNEGSKA (reference sequence). CDR3 region: CSAARNTEAFF. CDR3 in DNA: TGCAGTGCGGCCAGGAACACTGAAGCTTTCTTT.

This clone was seen a few times. This chain uses TRBV18 with TRBJ1-3, with a tentative D call TRBD1 (5 bases). The germline V and J ends were trimmed by 0 bases and 0 bases, with 6 bases remaining between them. Germline V gene data show CDR1 as KGHSH and CDR2 as LQKENI. The CDR3 sequence is 15 residues long. The CDR3, as DNA: TGTGCCAGCTCACCACCAGGGGTCTCTGGAAACACCATATATTTT. This encodes CASSPPGVSGNTIYF.

This chain joins TRBV2 and TRBJ1-1, with D unclear. There are 15 residues in the CDR3. Germline lookup yields CDR1 SNHLY and CDR2 FYNNEI. V was clipped by 3 bases and J by 5 bases, with 16 bases between them. This CDR3 is CASSDPPRVDTEAFF. CDR3 DNA sequence: TGTGCCAGCAGTGATCCTCCCAGAGTGGATACTGAAGCTTTCTTT.

The CDR3 sequence: CASPEGVGQETQYF. CDR3 bases: TGTGCCAGCCCTGAGGGTGTGGGCCAAGAGACCCAGTACTTC. J is TRBJ2-5 and V is TRBV6-5; D might be TRBD2 (5 bases). Trimming removed 8 bases at V and 1 base at J, with 14 bases between. CDR3 length: 14 residues. Per germline, CDR1 MNHEY and CDR2 SVGAGI.

This chain joins TRBV4-2 and TRBJ2-3; 11 bases are shared with TRBD2. Germline assignment: CDR1 LGHNA and CDR2 YNFKEQ. With 1 base clipped from V and 5 bases from J, the junction kept 5 bases outside the gene matches. The CDR3 consists of 16 residues. The CDR3: CASSQGLAGGGDTQYF. CDR3 in DNA: TGTGCCAGCAGCCAAGGTCTAGCGGGGGGTGGAGATACGCAGTATTTT.

The V and J genes are TRBV9 and TRBJ1-4, with D possibly being TRBD1 (5 bases). Germline CDR1 and CDR2: SGDLS and YYNGEE. CDR3 length equals 14 residues. The V end lost 3 bases, the J end lost 10 bases, and 16 bases lay between the germline ends. CDR3 in amino acids: CASSAQVGDGKLFF. Written as DNA, the CDR3 is TGTGCCAGCAGCGCCCAGGTAGGGGATGGAAAACTGTTTTTT.

This clone has a single count. The chain couples TRBV7-9 to TRBJ1-1; D not certain. This CDR3 has 12 amino acids. Trimming removed 2 bases at V and 10 bases at J, with 11 bases between. The germline V gene encodes CDR1 SEHNR and CDR2 FQNEAQ (reference sequence). CDR3 region: CASSLTGEGAFF. CDR3 sequence (DNA): TGTGCCAGCAGCTTAACGGGAGAAGGAGCTTTCTTT.

The rearrangement joins TRBV19 to TRBJ1-2; 10 nucleotides agree with TRBD1. The CDR3 consists of 15 residues. Germline loops: CDR1 LNHDA, CDR2 SQIVND (reference sequence). Trimming cost V 5 bases and J 3 bases; bases outside gene matches: 6. CDR3 sequence: CASSRGGTGDYGYTF. DNA of the CDR3: TGTGCCAGTAGTCGTGGTGGGACAGGGGACTATGGCTACACCTTC.

The J gene is TRBJ1-2, the V gene TRBV5-8; 10 nucleotides agree with TRBD1. This CDR3 has 16 amino acids. Germline V gives CDR1 SGHTS, CDR2 YDEGEE. V shed 0 bases and J 8 bases; nucleotides not matched to a gene: 10. As DNA, the CDR3 is TGTGCCAGCAGCTTGGAGTGGACAGGGGGAGATACAGGCTACACCTTC. Amino acid sequence: CASSLEWTGGDTGYTF.

The V call is TRBV3-1 (or the pseudogene TRBV3-2), the J call TRBJ2-5, with TRBD2 matching over 10 bases. Germline values: CDR1 LGHDT, CDR2 YNNKEL (reference sequence). The CDR3 is made up of 17 amino acids. Germline trimming cut 0 bases from V and 1 base from J; bases unmatched to any gene: 5. The CDR3 is CASSQDLLAGAQETQYF. DNA for the CDR3: TGTGCCAGCAGCCAAGATCTTCTAGCGGGGGCCCAAGAGACCCAGTACTTC.

This chain links TRBV7-9 with TRBJ2-7; D possibly corresponds to TRBD1 (6 bases). V dropped 3 bases and J dropped 0 bases, with 9 bases sitting between them. Germline assignment: CDR1 SEHNR and CDR2 FQNEAQ (reference sequence). The CDR3 contains 14 residues. CDR3 in amino acids: CASSFGQNSYEQYF. CDR3 bases: TGTGCCAGCAGCTTTGGACAGAACTCCTACGAGCAGTACTTC.

The rearrangement joins TRBV27 to TRBJ2-1; 10 bases map to TRBD2. The germline V gene has CDR1 MNHEY and CDR2 SMNVEV (reference sequence). The CDR3 has 16 amino acids. The V and J ends lost 5 bases and 2 bases, in that order; junction bases with no gene match: 6. CDR3 loop: CASSQKRGGTYNEQFF. CDR3 coding DNA: TGTGCCAGCAGTCAAAAGCGGGGGGGCACCTACAATGAGCAGTTCTTC.

The chain links TRBV14 to TRBJ1-2; unclear D gene. V lost 0 bases to trimming and J lost 5 bases, with 7 bases between them. The CDR3 extends over 13 amino acids. Germline V lookup: CDR1 SGHDN, CDR2 FVKESK. The chain's CDR3 is CASSQDGRYGYTF. The CDR3 DNA follows: TGTGCCAGCAGCCAAGATGGGAGATATGGCTACACCTTC.

The chain employs TRBV2 and TRBJ2-2, with 12 bases lining up with TRBD1. This CDR3 region has 17 residues. V trimming: 7 bases; J trimming: 5 bases; junction bases outside the gene matches: 11. Germline V lookup: CDR1 SNHLY, CDR2 FYNNEI. The CDR3 DNA sequence: TGTGCCAGCAAAGGGACAGGGGGCAATGTAGGAACCGGGGAGCTGTTTTTT. Translating gives CASKGTGGNVGTGELFF.

The V and J genes are TRBV19 and TRBJ2-7; 7 nucleotides align to TRBD1. This CDR3 region has 15 residues. V gave up 3 bases and J gave up 0 bases; unmatched junction bases: 5. Per the germline V gene, CDR1 is LNHDA and CDR2 is SQIVND (reference sequence). For the CDR3, the DNA is TGTGCCAGTAGTATCAGGGGGTCGAGCTCCTACGAGCAGTACTTC. Its translation: CASSIRGSSSYEQYF.

V gene TRBV2 combines with J gene TRBJ1-5, with TRBD1 identical over 7 bases. This CDR3 comprises 14 residues. Trimming removed 6 bases from V and 8 bases from J; junction bases left unmatched: 10. The germline gives CDR1 SNHLY, CDR2 FYNNEI. CDR3: CASSDYRGIEPQHF. CDR3 DNA: TGTGCCAGCAGCGATTACAGGGGAATTGAGCCCCAGCATTTT.

J is TRBJ2-1 and V is TRBV3-1 (or the pseudogene TRBV3-2); D may be TRBD2 (6 bases). Looked up from germline, CDR1 is LGHDT and CDR2 is YNNKEL (reference sequence). V lost 3 bases and J lost 4, with 13 bases in between. CDR3 length: 15 amino acids. CDR3 residues: CASSQPGLTYNEQFF. For the CDR3, the DNA is TGTGCCAGCAGCCAGCCGGGACTGACGTACAATGAGCAGTTCTTC.

The chain carries TRBV19 and TRBJ2-7; tentatively, D is TRBD2 (7 bases). Trimming shortened V by 5 bases and J by 0 bases, and 8 bases separated the two germline ends. The V gene's germline CDR1 is LNHDA and CDR2 SQIVND (reference sequence). The CDR3 has 13 amino acids. The CDR3 bases are TGTGCCAGTAGTGGGGGGGCCTCCTACGAGCAGTACTTC. Encoded protein: CASSGGASYEQYF.

The chain has TRBV5-6 and TRBJ2-5, with D perhaps TRBD1 (6 bases). This CDR3 has 14 amino acids. Between the trimmed V and J ends, which lost 0 bases and 4 bases, there was a span of 10 bases. The V gene's germline CDR1 is SGHDT and CDR2 YYEEEE. Here the CDR3 DNA reads TGTGCCAGCAGCTTGGGGGGGCTGACAGAGACCCAGTACTTC. Translated, it gives CASSLGGLTETQYF. Supplemented by reference TRBV5-6 and TRBJ2-5, the full variable domain reads DAGVTQSPTHLIKTRGQQVTLRCSPKSGHDTVSWYQQALGQGPQFIFQYYEEEERQRGNFPDRFSGHQFPNYSSELNVNALLLGDSALYLCASSLGGLTETQYFGPGTRLLVL.

This chain connects TRBV19 to TRBJ2-5; possibly TRBD1 or TRBD2 for D (5 bases each). Germline CDR1 reads LNHDA; CDR2 reads SQIVND (reference sequence). V was pared by 1 base and J by 5 bases, with 14 bases between. This CDR3 region has 15 residues. CDR3 sequence: CASSIGSGDGETQYF. The CDR3 DNA is TGTGCCAGTAGTATAGGGTCCGGGGACGGGGAGACCCAGTACTTC.

The V call is TRBV28, the J call TRBJ1-5; 9 nucleotides align to TRBD1. This CDR3 has 14 amino acids. Trimming removed 5 bases from V and 6 bases from J; junction bases left unmatched: 5. The V gene's germline CDR1 is MDHEN and CDR2 SYDVKM. DNA of the CDR3: TGTGCCAGCAGTGCCCACAGGGGGCCTCAGCCCCAGCATTTT. It is translated as CASSAHRGPQPQHF.

The gene calls are TRBV5-1 and TRBJ2-5; 9 bases are shared with TRBD1. With V trimmed by 3 bases and J by 7 bases, 13 bases remained unmatched. The germline gives CDR1 SGHRS, CDR2 YFSETQ. The CDR3 loop spans 16 amino acids. The CDR3 loop reads CASSSNLGQGTGTQYF. The CDR3 nucleotides read TGCGCCAGCAGCTCTAACTTGGGACAGGGCACAGGGACCCAGTACTTC.

The chain couples TRBV4-1 to TRBJ1-1, with 7 bases that match TRBD1. Germline trimming cut 6 bases from V and 0 bases from J; bases unmatched to any gene: 4. This CDR3 is 14 amino acids long. Germline lookup yields CDR1 MGHRA and CDR2 YSYEKL. DNA for the CDR3: TGCGCCAGCAGATCCGGGACAGTGAACACTGAAGCTTTCTTT. It codes for CASRSGTVNTEAFF.

The J gene is TRBJ1-1, the V gene TRBV3-1 (or the pseudogene TRBV3-2); D is undetermined. Germline CDR1 is LGHDT and CDR2 is YNNKEL (reference sequence). V gave up 6 bases and J gave up 1 base, with 6 bases separating them. CDR3 length: 12 residues. This CDR3 is CASSFRNTEAFF. DNA of the CDR3: TGTGCCAGCAGTTTCAGGAACACTGAAGCTTTCTTT.

The chain carries TRBV23-1 and TRBJ2-1, with 7 bases matching TRBD2. TRBV23-1 is recorded as an ORF, its role being uncertain. The CDR3 totals 16 residues. J gave up 2 bases and V 1 base, and 5 bases lay outside the gene matches. For the CDR3, the DNA is TGCGCCAGCAGTCAATACTGGGAGGGGACCTACAATGAGCAGTTCTTC. It specifies CASSQYWEGTYNEQFF.